This TCR beta chain appears in the sequencing data of a study of OX40 agonist ivuxolimab in advanced cancers. Study at large: Ivuxolimab, an antibody acting as an agonist of OX40 (CD134), was used to treat patients.

Excluded were patients having autoimmune disease history or systemic immunosuppression. Sequencing used immunoSEQ multiplex PCR; TCRdb keeps in-frame clones, though not all of them. The sample includes more than 45,000 clones, roughly 84% seen only once; the top ten take around 1.1%. The CDR3 has 15 residues. Germline-derived CDR1 and CDR2 are SEHNR and FQNEAQ (reference sequence). The V end lost 3 bases, the J end lost 6 bases, and 18 bases lay between the germline ends. Sequences were derived from CD4+ or CD8+ T cells sorted from blood, sampled in a trial of the OX40 agonist ivuxolimab. The chain joins TRBV7-9 to TRBJ2-7; D possibly corresponds to TRBD1 (6 bases). This clonotype originated in an adult with an advanced solid tumor such as melanoma, head and neck, liver or kidney cancer. Here the CDR3 reads CASSFGGAGAGEQYF. CDR3 sequence (DNA): TGTGCCAGCAGCTTCGGTGGGGCAGGGGCAGGCGAGCAGTACTTC.